The entry that follows covers one T cell receptor beta chain sequence. Its specific antigen is unknown. There are no base qualities to consult, and no much larger clone falls within one base. V trim: 4 bases; J trim: 3 bases; unmatched bases: 6. Measured from the cysteine to the phenylalanine, the CDR3 is 14 residues long. The CDR3 DNA has 42 bases and is translated from base 1. Taken from the germline V gene (reference sequence), the CDR1 and CDR2 loops are SGHNT and YYREEE. The data stem from a study of T cell responses to AZD1222 COVID-19 vaccine (dated by TCRdb to the early 2020s). Notes on the research overall: TCR sequencing covered some 250 trial participants: nearly 210 given two doses of AZD1222 and approximately 26 given two doses of MenACWY control vaccine. Trial participants were enrolled into age subgroups of 18-55, 56-69 and 70-plus years, which contained roughly 150, 30 and 60 TCR-sequenced participants, respectively. Overall study results and their limits: Participants were mostly white British and included more females than males, and it was suggested by the authors that clonal diversity may have been underestimated. Because no day 14 peak-response samples were available, repertoires were characterized only after the peak T cell response. Vaccine-associated CD4 TCRs spanned the whole spike protein, with dominant responses in regions 160-218 and 743-854. Nearly half of unique spike-specific TCRs reportedly recognized epitopes outside regions mutated in the B.1.351 and B.1.1.7 variants. Only five to seven AZD1222 recipients were SARS-CoV-2 seropositive at baseline, limiting conclusions about previously exposed vaccinees. In the small 56-69-year group, the increase in depth fell short of significance, most likely because of low power. After two AZD1222 doses, spike-specific TCR breadth and depth were significantly higher than at day 0 and than in MenACWY recipients.

This specimen's time point label, per the study, means: about 28 days (+/-7) after the second vaccine dose. Because spike-specific TCR depth and breadth did not differ between the two schedules, AZD1222 recipients who got a second dose at roughly 4 weeks were pooled with those who got a second dose at roughly 12 weeks. The vaccinee samples were drawn from two UK trials, COV001 and COV002, one of which was a single-blind randomized controlled phase 2/3 trial testing AZD1222 (ChAdOx1 nCoV-19) in healthy adults. Trial participant PBMC samples were collected at day 0 and day 28 after the second dose for TCRbeta chain sequencing. The CDR3 regions of human TCRbeta chains were subjected to immunosequencing. Regarding the original processing steps: TCRs in the repertoires were compared against a reference library of SARS-CoV-2-specific TCRs that had been generated with the MIRA antigen-specificity platform. Breadth was defined as the fraction of unique TCRs that were SARS-CoV-2-associated, and depth was defined as the fraction of total T cells that were SARS-CoV-2-associated. Each spike-specific TCR was assigned to its reactive spike region and to a CD4 or CD8 class using the MIRA data. Log10-transformed breadth and depth values were compared by one-way ANOVA with Sidak's multiple comparisons tests. TCRdb took over this immuneACCESS table, retaining in-frame rearrangements with V and J assigned. Such tables are incomplete; in checked studies, under half of the missing clones stem from an unresolved V gene, and the remainder is unexplained. From that table come the V and J calls and clone size; the DNA was used to work out D and trimming. Present in this sample are about 27,000 clones, 92% of which were seen just once. Jointly, the top ten make up roughly 8.1% of the sample.

This receptor was identified in an adult who received the AZD1222 COVID-19 vaccine. The sample consisted of peripheral blood, taken 28 days after the second AZD1222 dose. The V and J genes are TRBV5-4 and TRBJ2-7, and 8 junctional nucleotides match TRBD1. The nucleotide sequence is TGTGCCAGCAGCACGCAGGGGGCCCACTACGAGCAGTACTTC. It is translated as CASSTQGAHYEQYF.